The rows below give T cell receptor beta chains drawn from one sample of a study of sequential checkpoint blockade in melanoma. Clones were sequenced by immunoSEQ multiplex PCR, and TCRdb holds only the in-frame ones, with some missing. The sample records about 26,000 clones, roughly 76% being singletons. The specimen was CD8+ T cells sorted from blood (inferred from file names), collected from a patient given nivolumab and ipilimumab in sequence. These receptors all come from a human donor with melanoma. The CDR3 runs from the conserved cysteine through the conserved F or W. The D gene is left open where the match is weak. Clone size is not always given. Where it is, it says once, few, many or a class for expanded clones.

TRBD1	TRBJ2-3	TRBV6-5	-	CASSSHRGPGTDTQYF	TGTGCCAGCAGTTCTCACAGGGGGCCGGGCACAGATACGCAGTATTTT
-	TRBJ2-1	TRBV30	-	CAQARDGDYNEQFF	TGTGCCCAGGCGCGGGACGGGGACTACAATGAGCAGTTCTTC
TRBD1	TRBJ2-1	TRBV11-1	-	CASSLTGDSYNEQFF	TGTGCCAGCAGCTTAACAGGGGACTCCTACAATGAGCAGTTCTTC
-	TRBJ2-3	TRBV27	-	CASSLSTTSTDTQYF	TGTGCCAGCAGTTTATCGACGACTAGCACAGATACGCAGTATTTT
-	TRBJ2-2	TRBV7-3	-	CASSFAGGQGSGELFF	TGTGCCAGCAGCTTTGCGGGAGGACAGGGGTCCGGGGAGCTGTTTTTT
TRBD1	TRBJ2-7	TRBV19	once	CASSMGTGPYEQYF	TGTGCCAGTAGTATGGGGACAGGACCCTACGAGCAGTACTTC
-	TRBJ1-2	TRBV9	-	CASSAYEGHYYGYTF	TGTGCCAGCAGCGCATACGAGGGACACTACTATGGCTACACCTTC
TRBD1	TRBJ2-2	TRBV6-4	few	CASSDRQGNTGELFF	TGTGCCAGCAGTGACCGACAGGGGAACACCGGGGAGCTGTTTTTT
-	TRBJ2-5	TRBV7-9	-	CASSLGLANFQETQYF	TGTGCCAGCAGCCTCGGGCTAGCAAATTTTCAAGAGACCCAGTACTTC
-	TRBJ2-1	TRBV9	-	CASSVGGGGYNEQFF	TGTGCCAGCAGCGTAGGAGGGGGTGGCTACAATGAGCAGTTCTTC